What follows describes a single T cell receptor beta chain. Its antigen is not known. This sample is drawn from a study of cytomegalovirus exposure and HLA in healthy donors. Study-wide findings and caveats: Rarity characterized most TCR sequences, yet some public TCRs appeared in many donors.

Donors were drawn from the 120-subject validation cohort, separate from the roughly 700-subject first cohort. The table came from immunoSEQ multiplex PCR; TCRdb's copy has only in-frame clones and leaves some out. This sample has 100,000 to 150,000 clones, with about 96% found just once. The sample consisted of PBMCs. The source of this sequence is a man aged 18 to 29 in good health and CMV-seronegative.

The CDR3 is CAWSVAAGLDTQYF. DNA for the CDR3: TGTGCCTGGAGTGTAGCAGCGGGATTAGATACGCAGTATTTT. This rearrangement joins TRBV30 to TRBJ2-3, with TRBD2 matching over 7 bases. CDR3 length: 14 residues. Germline CDR1 GTSNPN, CDR2 SVGIG (reference sequence). V was clipped by 0 bases and J by 5 bases; unmatched bases: 5. Drawing the rest from reference TRBV30 and TRBJ2-3, the complete variable domain is SQTIHQWPATLVQPVGSPLSLECTVEGTSNPNLYWYRQAAGRGLQLLFYSVGIGQISSEVPQNLSASRPQDRQFILSSKKLLLSDSGFYLCAWSVAAGLDTQYFGPGTRLTVL.